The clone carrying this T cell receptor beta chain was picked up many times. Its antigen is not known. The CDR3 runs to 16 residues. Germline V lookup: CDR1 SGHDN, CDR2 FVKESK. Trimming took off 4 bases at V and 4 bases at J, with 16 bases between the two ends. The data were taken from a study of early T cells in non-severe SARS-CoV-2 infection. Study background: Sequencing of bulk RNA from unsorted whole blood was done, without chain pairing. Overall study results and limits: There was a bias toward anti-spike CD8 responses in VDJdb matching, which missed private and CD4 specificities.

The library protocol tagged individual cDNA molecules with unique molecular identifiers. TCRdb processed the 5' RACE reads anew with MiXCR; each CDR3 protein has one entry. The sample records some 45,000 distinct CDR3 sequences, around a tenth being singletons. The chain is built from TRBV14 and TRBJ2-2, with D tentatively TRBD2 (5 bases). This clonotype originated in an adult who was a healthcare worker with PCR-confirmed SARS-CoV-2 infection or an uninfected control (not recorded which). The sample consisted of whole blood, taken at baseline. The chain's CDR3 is CASSPRPGISTGELFF. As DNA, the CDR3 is TGTGCCAGCAGCCCCCGACCCGGGATTTCCACCGGGGAGCTGTTTTTT.